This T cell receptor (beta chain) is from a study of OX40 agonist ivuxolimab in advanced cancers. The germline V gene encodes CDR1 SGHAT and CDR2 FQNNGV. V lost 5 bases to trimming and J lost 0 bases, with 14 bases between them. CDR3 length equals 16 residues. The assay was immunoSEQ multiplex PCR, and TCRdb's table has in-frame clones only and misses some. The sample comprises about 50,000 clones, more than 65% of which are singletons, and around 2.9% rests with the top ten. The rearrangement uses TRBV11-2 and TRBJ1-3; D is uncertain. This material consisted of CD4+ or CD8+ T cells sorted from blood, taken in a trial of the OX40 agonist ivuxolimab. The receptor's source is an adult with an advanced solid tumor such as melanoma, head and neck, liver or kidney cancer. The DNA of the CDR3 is TGTGCCAGCAGCCCTTTAAGTGATTCCTCTGGAAACACCATATATTTT. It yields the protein CASSPLSDSSGNTIYF. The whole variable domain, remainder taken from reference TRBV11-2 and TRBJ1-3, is EAGVAQSPRYKIIEKRQSVAFWCNPISGHATLYWYQQILGQGPKLLIQFQNNGVVDDSQLPKDRFSAERLKGVDSTLKIQPAKLEDSAVYLCASSPLSDSSGNTIYFGEGSWLTVV.